A selection of T cell receptor beta chains follows, all from one sample in a study of cytomegalovirus exposure and HLA in healthy donors. Assay: immunoSEQ multiplex PCR; the TCRdb copy retains only in-frame clones and omits some. The sample carries 140,000 or so clones, roughly 80% recorded once. The sequenced material came from PBMCs. These receptors came from a man aged 35 to 55 in good health and CMV-seronegative. Each CDR3 is given without its conserved first and last residue. The order of the fields is CDR3 protein, V gene, J gene.

cdr3_aa: ASSPSAGENFNEQF
v_call: TRBV27
j_call: TRBJ2-1

cdr3_aa: ATSRDLGGSYNEQF
v_call: TRBV15
j_call: TRBJ2-1

cdr3_aa: ASSPYDSSPNSPLH
v_call: TRBV25-1
j_call: TRBJ1-6

cdr3_aa: SVVRQGAKNIQY
v_call: TRBV29-1
j_call: TRBJ2-4

cdr3_aa: ASSREVGGYNSPLH
v_call: TRBV5-1
j_call: TRBJ1-6

cdr3_aa: ASSFSGGAHEQY
v_call: TRBV18
j_call: TRBJ2-7

cdr3_aa: ASSIIADTQY
v_call: TRBV19
j_call: TRBJ2-3

cdr3_aa: AWDRVNTEAF
v_call: TRBV30
j_call: TRBJ1-1

cdr3_aa: ASSLTQGLKSGANVLT
v_call: TRBV5-6
j_call: TRBJ2-6

cdr3_aa: ASSTQDYQPQH
v_call: TRBV18
j_call: TRBJ1-5

cdr3_aa: ASSFGQVYEQY
v_call: TRBV27
j_call: TRBJ2-7

cdr3_aa: SVEDGASAEQY
v_call: TRBV29-1
j_call: TRBJ2-7

cdr3_aa: ASSVGTLDSGELF
v_call: TRBV9
j_call: TRBJ2-2

cdr3_aa: ASSLATVGNEQF
v_call: TRBV5-4
j_call: TRBJ2-1

cdr3_aa: ASSELGGTQPQH
v_call: TRBV9
j_call: TRBJ1-5

cdr3_aa: ASSLVPGGAETQY
v_call: TRBV7-9
j_call: TRBJ2-5

cdr3_aa: ASSFAGRGETQY
v_call: TRBV7-2
j_call: TRBJ2-5

cdr3_aa: ASSLEGLASYEQY
v_call: TRBV7-2
j_call: NA

cdr3_aa: ASSLSQAQETQY
v_call: TRBV28
j_call: TRBJ2-5

cdr3_aa: ASSLSLAGASTDTQY
v_call: TRBV7-3
j_call: TRBJ2-3

cdr3_aa: ASSWDRSYEQY
v_call: TRBV27
j_call: TRBJ2-7

cdr3_aa: ASSLGTGLNYGYT
v_call: TRBV13
j_call: TRBJ1-2

cdr3_aa: ASSTVEETQY
v_call: TRBV7-9
j_call: TRBJ2-5

cdr3_aa: ASSYSQTGSST
v_call: TRBV6-5
j_call: TRBJ1-3

cdr3_aa: ASSQSGDIAYEPQH
v_call: TRBV23-1
j_call: TRBJ1-5

cdr3_aa: ASSLIRTPGEKLF
v_call: TRBV11-2
j_call: TRBJ1-4

cdr3_aa: ASSYSTAGGTYEQY
v_call: TRBV6-5
j_call: TRBJ2-7

cdr3_aa: ASSESWGRNEQF
v_call: TRBV6-1
j_call: TRBJ2-1

cdr3_aa: ASSPSLQETQY
v_call: TRBV18
j_call: TRBJ2-5

cdr3_aa: ASSATGGLYGYT
v_call: TRBV9
j_call: TRBJ1-2

cdr3_aa: ASSRREGEQF
v_call: TRBV4-2
j_call: TRBJ2-1

cdr3_aa: ASSRTGDPILSTDTQY
v_call: TRBV5-1
j_call: TRBJ2-3

cdr3_aa: ASSSTGQGTGNTIY
v_call: TRBV7-9
j_call: TRBJ1-3

cdr3_aa: ASSPKGVAGQETQY
v_call: TRBV6-6
j_call: TRBJ2-5

cdr3_aa: ASSSPTENTEAF
v_call: TRBV28
j_call: TRBJ1-1

cdr3_aa: AWTGQYQETQY
v_call: TRBV30
j_call: TRBJ2-5

cdr3_aa: ASRPQGIGTDTQY
v_call: TRBV7-2
j_call: TRBJ2-3

cdr3_aa: ASSLGPDRVSQETQY
v_call: TRBV7-2
j_call: TRBJ2-5

cdr3_aa: ASSYGGGAETQY
v_call: TRBV6-5
j_call: TRBJ2-5

cdr3_aa: ASGIEVTGEKLF
v_call: TRBV5-1
j_call: TRBJ1-4

cdr3_aa: ASSPNVRRDRGSYEQY
v_call: TRBV28
j_call: TRBJ2-7

cdr3_aa: ASKTRQGGNQPQH
v_call: TRBV2
j_call: TRBJ1-5

cdr3_aa: SVFSLNSHEQY
v_call: TRBV29-1
j_call: TRBJ2-7

cdr3_aa: ASSLQEAYEQY
v_call: TRBV7-6
j_call: TRBJ2-7

cdr3_aa: ASSSGRGYSPLH
v_call: TRBV10-1
j_call: TRBJ1-6

cdr3_aa: ASTPQGARNTEAF
v_call: TRBV5-1
j_call: TRBJ1-1

cdr3_aa: ASRPPGTANYGYT
v_call: TRBV11-2
j_call: TRBJ1-2

cdr3_aa: ASSPGFSGYT
v_call: TRBV4-1
j_call: TRBJ1-2